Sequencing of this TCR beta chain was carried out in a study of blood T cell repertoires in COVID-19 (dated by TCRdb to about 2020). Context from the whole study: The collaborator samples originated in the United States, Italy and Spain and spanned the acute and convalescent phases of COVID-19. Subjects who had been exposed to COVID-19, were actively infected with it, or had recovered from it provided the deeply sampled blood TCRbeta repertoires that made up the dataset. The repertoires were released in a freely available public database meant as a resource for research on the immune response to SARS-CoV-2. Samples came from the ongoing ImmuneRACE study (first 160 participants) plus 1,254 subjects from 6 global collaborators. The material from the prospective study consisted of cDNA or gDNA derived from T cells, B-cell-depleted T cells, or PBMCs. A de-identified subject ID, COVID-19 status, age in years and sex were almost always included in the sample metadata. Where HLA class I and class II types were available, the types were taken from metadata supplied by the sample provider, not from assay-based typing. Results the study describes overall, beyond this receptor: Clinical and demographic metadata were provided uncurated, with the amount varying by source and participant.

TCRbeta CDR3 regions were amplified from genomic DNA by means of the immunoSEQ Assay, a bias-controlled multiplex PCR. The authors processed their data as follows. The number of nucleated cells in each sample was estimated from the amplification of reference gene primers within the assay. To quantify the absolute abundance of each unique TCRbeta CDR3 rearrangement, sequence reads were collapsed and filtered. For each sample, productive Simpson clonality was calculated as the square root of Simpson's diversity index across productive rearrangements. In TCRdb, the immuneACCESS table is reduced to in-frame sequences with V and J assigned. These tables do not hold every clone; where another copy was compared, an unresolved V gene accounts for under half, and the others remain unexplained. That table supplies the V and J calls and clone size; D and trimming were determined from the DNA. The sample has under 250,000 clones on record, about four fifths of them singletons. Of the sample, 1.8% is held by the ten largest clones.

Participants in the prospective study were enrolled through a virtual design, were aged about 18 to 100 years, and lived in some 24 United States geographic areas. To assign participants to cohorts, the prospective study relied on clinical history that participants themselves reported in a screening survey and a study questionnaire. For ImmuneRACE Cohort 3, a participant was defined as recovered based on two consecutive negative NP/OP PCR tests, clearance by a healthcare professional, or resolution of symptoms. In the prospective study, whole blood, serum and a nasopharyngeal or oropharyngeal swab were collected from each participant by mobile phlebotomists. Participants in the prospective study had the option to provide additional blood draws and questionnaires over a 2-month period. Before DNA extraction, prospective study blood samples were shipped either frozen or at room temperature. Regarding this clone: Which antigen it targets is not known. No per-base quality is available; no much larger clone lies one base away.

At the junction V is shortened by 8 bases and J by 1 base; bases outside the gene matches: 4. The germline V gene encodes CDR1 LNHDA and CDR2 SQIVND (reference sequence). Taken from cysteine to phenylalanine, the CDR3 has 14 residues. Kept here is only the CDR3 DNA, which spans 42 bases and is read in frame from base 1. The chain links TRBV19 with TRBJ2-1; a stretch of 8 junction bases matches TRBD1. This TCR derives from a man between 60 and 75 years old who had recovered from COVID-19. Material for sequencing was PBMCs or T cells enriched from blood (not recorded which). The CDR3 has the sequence CASRNRGSYNEQFF. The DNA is TGTGCCAGTCGCAACAGGGGGTCCTACAATGAGCAGTTCTTC.